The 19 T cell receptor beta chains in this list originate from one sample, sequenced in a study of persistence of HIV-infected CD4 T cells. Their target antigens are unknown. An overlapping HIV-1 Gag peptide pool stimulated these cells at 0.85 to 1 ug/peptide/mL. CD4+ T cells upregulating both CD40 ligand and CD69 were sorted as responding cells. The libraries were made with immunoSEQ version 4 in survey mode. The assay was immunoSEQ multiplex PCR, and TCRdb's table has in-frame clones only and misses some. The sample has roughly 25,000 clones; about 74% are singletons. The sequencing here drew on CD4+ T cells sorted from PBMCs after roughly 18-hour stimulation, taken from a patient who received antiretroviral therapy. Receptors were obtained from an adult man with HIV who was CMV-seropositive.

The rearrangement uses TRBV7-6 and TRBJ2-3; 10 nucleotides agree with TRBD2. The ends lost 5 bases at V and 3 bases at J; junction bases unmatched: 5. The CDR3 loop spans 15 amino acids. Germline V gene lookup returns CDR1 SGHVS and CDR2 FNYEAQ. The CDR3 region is CASSITSGETDTQYF. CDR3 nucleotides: TGTGCCAGCAGCATTACTAGCGGGGAGACAGATACGCAGTATTTT.

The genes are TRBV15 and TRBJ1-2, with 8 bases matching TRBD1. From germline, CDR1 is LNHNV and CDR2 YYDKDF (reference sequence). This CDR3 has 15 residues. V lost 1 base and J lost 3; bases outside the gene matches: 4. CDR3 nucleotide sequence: TGTGCCACCAGCAGAGGTGAGGACAGGGACTATGGCTACACCTTC. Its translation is CATSRGEDRDYGYTF.

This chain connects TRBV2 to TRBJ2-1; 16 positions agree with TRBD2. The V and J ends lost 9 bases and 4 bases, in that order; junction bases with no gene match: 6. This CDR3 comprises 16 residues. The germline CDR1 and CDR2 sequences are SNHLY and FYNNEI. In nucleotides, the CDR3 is TGTGCCAGTGGGACTAGCGGGGGGGCCAATTACAATGAGCAGTTCTTC. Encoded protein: CASGTSGGANYNEQFF.

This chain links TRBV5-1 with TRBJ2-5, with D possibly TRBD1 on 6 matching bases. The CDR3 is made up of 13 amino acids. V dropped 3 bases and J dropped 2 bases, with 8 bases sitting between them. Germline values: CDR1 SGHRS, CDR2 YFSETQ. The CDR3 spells CASSSQGQETQYF. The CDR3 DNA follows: TGCGCCAGCAGCTCGCAGGGGCAAGAGACCCAGTACTTC. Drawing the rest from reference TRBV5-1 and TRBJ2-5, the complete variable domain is KAGVTQTPRYLIKTRGQQVTLSCSPISGHRSVSWYQQTPGQGLQFLFEYFSETQRNKGNFPGRFSGRQFSNSRSEMNVSTLELGDSALYLCASSSQGQETQYFGPGTRLLVL.

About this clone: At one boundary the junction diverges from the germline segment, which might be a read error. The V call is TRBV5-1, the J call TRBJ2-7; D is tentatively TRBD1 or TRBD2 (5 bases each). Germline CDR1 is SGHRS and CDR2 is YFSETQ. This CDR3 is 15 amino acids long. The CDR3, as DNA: TGCGCCAGCAGCCGGGACGGCTACCCTTCCTCCGAGCAGTACTTC. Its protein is CASSRDGYPSSEQYF.

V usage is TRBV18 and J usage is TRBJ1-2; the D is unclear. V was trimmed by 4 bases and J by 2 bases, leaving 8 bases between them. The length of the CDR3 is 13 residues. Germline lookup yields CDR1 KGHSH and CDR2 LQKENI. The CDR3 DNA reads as TGTGCCAGCTCACAGATCGAGAACTATGGCTACACCTTC. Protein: CASSQIENYGYTF.

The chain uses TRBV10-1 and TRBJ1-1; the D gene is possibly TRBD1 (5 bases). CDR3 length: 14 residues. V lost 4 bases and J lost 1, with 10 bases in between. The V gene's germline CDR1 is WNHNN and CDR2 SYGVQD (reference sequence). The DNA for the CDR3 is TGCGCCAGCAGTGCGGGGGGACCGAACACTGAAGCTTTCTTT. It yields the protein CASSAGGPNTEAFF.

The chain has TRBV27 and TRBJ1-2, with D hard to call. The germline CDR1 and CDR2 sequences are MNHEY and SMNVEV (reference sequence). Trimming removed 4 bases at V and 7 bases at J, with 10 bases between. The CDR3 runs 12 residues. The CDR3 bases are TGTGCCAGCAGTTCAACTTTGGGTGGCTACACCTTC. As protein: CASSSTLGGYTF.

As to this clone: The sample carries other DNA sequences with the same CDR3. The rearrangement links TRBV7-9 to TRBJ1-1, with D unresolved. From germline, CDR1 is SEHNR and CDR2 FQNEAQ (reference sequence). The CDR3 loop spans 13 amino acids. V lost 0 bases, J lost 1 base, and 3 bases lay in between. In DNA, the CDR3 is TGTGCCAGCAGCTTAGCAGGGAACACTGAAGCTTTCTTT. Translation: CASSLAGNTEAFF.

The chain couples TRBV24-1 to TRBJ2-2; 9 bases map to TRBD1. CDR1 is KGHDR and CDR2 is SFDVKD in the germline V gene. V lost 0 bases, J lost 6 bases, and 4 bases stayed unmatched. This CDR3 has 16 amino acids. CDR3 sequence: CATSDLGTGSSGELFF. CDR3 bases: TGTGCCACCAGTGATTTGGGGACAGGGTCTTCCGGGGAGCTGTTTTTT.

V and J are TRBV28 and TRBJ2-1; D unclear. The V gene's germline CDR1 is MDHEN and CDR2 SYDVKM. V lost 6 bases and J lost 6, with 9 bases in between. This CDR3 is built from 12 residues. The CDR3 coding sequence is TGTGCCAGCAGGGCCACGGGCAATGAGCAGTTCTTC. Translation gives CASRATGNEQFF.

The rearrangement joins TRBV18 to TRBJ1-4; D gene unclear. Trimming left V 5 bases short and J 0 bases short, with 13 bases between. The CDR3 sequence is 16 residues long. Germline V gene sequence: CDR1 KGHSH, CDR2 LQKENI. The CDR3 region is CASSSLGAATNEKLFF. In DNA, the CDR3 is TGTGCCAGCTCATCCCTGGGAGCCGCAACTAATGAAAAACTGTTTTTT. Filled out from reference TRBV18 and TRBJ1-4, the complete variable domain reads NAGVMQNPRHLVRRRGQEARLRCSPMKGHSHVYWYRQLPEEGLKFMVYLQKENIIDESGMPKERFSAEFPKEGPSILRIQQVVRGDSAAYFCASSSLGAATNEKLFFGSGTQLSVL.

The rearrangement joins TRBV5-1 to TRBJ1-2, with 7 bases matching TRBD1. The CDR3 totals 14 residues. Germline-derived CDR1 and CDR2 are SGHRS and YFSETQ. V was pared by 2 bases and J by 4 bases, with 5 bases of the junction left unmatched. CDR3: CASSFTGEGYGYTF. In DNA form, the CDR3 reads TGCGCCAGCAGCTTTACAGGGGAAGGCTATGGCTACACCTTC.

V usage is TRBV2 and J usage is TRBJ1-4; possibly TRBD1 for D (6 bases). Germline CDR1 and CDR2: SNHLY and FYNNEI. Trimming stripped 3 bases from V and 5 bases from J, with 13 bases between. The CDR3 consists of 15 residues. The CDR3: CASSDDGQPNEKLFF. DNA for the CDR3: TGTGCCAGCAGTGACGACGGACAGCCGAATGAAAAACTGTTTTTT.

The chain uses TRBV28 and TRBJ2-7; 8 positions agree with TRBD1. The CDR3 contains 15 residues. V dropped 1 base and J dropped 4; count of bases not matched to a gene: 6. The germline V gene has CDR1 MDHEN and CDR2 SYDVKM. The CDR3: CASSLSGQDTYEQYF. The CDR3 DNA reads TGTGCCAGCAGTTTATCGGGACAGGATACTTACGAGCAGTACTTC.

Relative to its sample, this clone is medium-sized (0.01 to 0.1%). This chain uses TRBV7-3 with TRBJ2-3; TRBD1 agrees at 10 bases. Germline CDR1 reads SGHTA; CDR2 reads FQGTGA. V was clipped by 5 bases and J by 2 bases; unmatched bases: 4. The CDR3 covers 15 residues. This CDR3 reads CASSQDRGITDTQYF. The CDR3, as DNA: TGTGCCAGCAGCCAGGACAGGGGGATCACAGATACGCAGTATTTT.

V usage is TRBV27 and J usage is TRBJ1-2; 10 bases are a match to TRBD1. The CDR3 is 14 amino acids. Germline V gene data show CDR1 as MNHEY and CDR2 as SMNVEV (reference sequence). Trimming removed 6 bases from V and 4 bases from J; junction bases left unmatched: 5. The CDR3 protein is CASSGGQGSYGYTF. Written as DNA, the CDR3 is TGTGCCAGCAGCGGGGGACAGGGGAGCTATGGCTACACCTTC.

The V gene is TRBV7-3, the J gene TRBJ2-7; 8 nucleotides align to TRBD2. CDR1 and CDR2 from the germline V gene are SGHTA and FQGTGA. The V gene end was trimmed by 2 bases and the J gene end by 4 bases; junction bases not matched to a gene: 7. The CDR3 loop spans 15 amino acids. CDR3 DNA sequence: TGTGCCAGCAGCTTATCGGGGGGGAATTTTTACGAGCAGTACTTC. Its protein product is CASSLSGGNFYEQYF.

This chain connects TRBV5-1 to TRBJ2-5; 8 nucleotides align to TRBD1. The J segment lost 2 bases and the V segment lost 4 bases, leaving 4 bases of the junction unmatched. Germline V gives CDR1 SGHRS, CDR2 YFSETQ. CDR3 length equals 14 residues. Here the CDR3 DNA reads TGCGCCAGCAGCACGGGGACAGGACAAGAGACCCAGTACTTC. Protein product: CASSTGTGQETQYF.